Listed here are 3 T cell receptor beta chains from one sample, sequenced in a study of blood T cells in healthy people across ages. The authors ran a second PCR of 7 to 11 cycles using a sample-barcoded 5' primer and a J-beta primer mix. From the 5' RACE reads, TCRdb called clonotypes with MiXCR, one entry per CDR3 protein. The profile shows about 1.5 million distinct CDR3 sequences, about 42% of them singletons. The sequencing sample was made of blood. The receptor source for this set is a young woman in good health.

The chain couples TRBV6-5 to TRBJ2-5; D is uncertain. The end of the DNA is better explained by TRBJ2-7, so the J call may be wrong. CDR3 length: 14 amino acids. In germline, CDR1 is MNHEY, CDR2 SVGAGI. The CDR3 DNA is TGTGCCAGCAGTTACTCAGTGACGGTTGACGAGCAGTACTTC. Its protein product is CASSYSVTVDEQYF.

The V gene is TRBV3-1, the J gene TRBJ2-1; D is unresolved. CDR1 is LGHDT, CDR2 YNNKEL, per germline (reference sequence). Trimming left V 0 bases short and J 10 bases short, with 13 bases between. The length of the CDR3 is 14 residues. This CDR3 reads CASSQEVPPYEQFF. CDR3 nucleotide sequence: TGTGCCAGCAGCCAAGAGGTCCCGCCATACGAGCAGTTCTTC.

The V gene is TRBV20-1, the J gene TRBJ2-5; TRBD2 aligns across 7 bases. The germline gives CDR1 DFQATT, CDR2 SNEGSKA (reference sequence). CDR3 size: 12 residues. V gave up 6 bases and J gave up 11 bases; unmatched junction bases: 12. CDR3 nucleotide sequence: TGCAGTGCCGCGCGGGGGTATGGTGAGCAGTACTTC. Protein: CSAARGYGEQYF.